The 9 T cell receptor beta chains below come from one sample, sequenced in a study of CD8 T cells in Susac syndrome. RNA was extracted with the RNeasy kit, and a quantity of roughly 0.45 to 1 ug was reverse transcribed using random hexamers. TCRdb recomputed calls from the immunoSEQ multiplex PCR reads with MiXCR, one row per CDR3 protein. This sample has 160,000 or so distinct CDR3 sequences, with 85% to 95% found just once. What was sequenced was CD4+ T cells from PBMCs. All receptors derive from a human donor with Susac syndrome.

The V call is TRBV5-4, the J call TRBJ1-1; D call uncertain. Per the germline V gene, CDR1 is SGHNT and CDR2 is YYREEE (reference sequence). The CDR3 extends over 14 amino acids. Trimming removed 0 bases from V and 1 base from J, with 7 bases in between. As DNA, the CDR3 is TGTGCCAGCAGCTTGGGGGGTGCGAACACTGAAGCTTTCTTT. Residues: CASSLGGANTEAFF.

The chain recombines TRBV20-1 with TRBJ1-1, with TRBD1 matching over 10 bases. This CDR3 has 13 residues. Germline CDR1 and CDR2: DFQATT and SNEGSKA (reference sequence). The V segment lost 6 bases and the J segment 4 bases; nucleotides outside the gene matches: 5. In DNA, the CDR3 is TGCAGTGCACAGACAGGGGGCCTCACTGAAGCTTTCTTT. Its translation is CSAQTGGLTEAFF.

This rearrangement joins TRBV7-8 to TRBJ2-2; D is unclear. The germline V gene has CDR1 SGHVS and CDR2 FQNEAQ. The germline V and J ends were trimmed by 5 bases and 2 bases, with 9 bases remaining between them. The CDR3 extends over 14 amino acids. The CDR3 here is CASSPDSNTGELFF. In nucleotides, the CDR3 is TGTGCCAGCAGCCCTGACTCCAACACCGGGGAGCTGTTTTTT.

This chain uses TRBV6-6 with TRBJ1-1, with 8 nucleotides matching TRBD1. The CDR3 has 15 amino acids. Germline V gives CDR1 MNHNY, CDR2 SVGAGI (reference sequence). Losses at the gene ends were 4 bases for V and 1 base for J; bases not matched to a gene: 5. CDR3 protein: CASSSFGTGNTEAFF. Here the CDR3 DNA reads TGTGCCAGCAGTTCCTTCGGGACAGGGAACACTGAAGCTTTCTTT.

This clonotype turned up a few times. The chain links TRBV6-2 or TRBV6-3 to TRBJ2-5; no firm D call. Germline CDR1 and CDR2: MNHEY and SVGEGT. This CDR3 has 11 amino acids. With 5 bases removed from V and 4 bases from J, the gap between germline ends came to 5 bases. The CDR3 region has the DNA TGTGCCAGCAGTCATCCAGAGACCCAGTACTTC. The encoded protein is CASSHPETQYF.

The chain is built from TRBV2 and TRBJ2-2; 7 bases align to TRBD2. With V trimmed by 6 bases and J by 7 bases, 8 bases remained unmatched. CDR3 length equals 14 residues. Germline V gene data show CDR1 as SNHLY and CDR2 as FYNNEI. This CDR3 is CASSGGSLHGELFF. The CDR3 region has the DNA TGTGCCAGCAGCGGGGGGTCCCTCCACGGGGAGCTGTTTTTT. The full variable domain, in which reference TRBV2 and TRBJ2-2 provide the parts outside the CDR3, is EPEVTQTPSHQVTQMGQEVILRCVPISNHLYFYWYRQILGQKVEFLVSFYNNEISEKSEIFDDQFSVERPDGSNFTLKIRSTKLEDSAMYFCASSGGSLHGELFFGEGSRLTVL.

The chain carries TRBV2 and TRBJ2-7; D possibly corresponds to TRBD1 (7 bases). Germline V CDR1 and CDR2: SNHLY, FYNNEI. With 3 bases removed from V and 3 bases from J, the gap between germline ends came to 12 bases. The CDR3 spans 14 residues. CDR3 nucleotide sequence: TGTGCCAGCAGTGAGCCAGGGGGAGGCTACGAGCAGTACTTC. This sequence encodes CASSEPGGGYEQYF.

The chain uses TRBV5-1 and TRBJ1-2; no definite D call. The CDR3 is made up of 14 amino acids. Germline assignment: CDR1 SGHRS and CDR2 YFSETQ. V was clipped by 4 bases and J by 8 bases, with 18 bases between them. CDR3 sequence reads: CASSQRSDRMGYTF. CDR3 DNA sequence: TGCGCCAGCAGCCAACGGTCAGACCGAATGGGCTACACCTTC.

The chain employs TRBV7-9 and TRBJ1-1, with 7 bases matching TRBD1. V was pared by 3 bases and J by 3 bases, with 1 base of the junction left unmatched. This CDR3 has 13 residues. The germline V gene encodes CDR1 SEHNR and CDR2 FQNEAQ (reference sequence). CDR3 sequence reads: CASSFTGDTEAFF. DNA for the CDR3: TGTGCCAGCAGCTTTACAGGGGACACTGAAGCTTTCTTT. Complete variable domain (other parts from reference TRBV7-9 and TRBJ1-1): DTGVSQNPRHKITKRGQNVTFRCDPISEHNRLYWYRQTLGQGPEFLTYFQNEAQLEKSRLLSDRFSAERPKGSFSTLEIQRTEQGDSAMYLCASSFTGDTEAFFGQGTRLTVV.